The clone carrying this TCR beta chain was counted only a few times. The antigen is not known. The sample comes from a study of blood T cells in healthy people across ages. Study findings and constraints: Unsorted PBMCs blocked a conclusive comparison of naive and antigen-experienced cells. A greater number of naive CD4+ cells and higher diversity distinguished long-lived donors from aged donors.

Deletions cut 5 bases from V and 4 bases from J, with 7 bases between. There are 12 residues in the CDR3. The germline CDR1 and CDR2 sequences are MGHDK and SYGVNS. The authors ran a second PCR of about 7 to 12 cycles using a sample-barcoded 5' primer and a J-beta primer mix. TCRdb analysed the 5' RACE reads with MiXCR anew, one entry per CDR3 protein. The sample comprises about 800,000 distinct CDR3 sequences, 55% to 70% of which are singletons, and over 20% rests with the top ten. Donors ranged from roughly 6 to 90 years old and were healthy Caucasians in Russia. This TCR derives from a man aged 25-40 years in good health. Sequencing input: blood. J is TRBJ2-3 and V is TRBV25-1; D gene unclear. Here the CDR3 reads CASSSSPDTQYF. CDR3 DNA sequence: TGTGCCAGCAGTAGCTCCCCAGATACGCAGTATTTT.